This T cell receptor beta chain was identified during a study of blood T cell repertoires in COVID-19. Study information: Sites in the United States, Italy and Spain provided acute and convalescent COVID-19 samples.

V lost 10 bases, J lost 6 bases, and 12 bases stayed unmatched. This CDR3 contains 14 residues. CDR1 SGDLS and CDR2 YYNGEE come from the germline V gene. Per the study methods: It was from reference gene primer amplification that nucleated cell counts were estimated. Libraries were prepared by immunoSEQ multiplex PCR; TCRdb keeps only in-frame clonotypes and omits some of them. V and J calls and clone size are those listed in that table; D and trimming were worked out from the DNA. The sample has 45,000 to 50,000 clones; around 79% are singletons. The TCR sequence derives from a human donor with active or convalescent COVID-19. The donor label of this sample is uncertain. The V gene is TRBV9, the J gene TRBJ2-7; 11 bases map to TRBD2. Sequencing was carried out using peripheral blood. CDR3 in amino acids: CASERGSGRGEQYF. CDR3 coding DNA: TGTGCCTCTGAACGTGGTAGCGGGAGGGGCGAGCAGTACTTC. Looking up the rest from reference TRBV9 and TRBJ2-7 gives the full variable domain: DSGVTQTPKHLITATGQRVTLRCSPRSGDLSVYWYQQSLDQGLQFLIQYYNGEERAKGNILERFSAQQFPDLHSELNLSSLELGDSALYFCASERGSGRGEQYFGPGTRLTVT.